The clone carrying this T cell receptor beta chain has just a few counts. Its antigen is undetermined. The time point denotes: newly diagnosed GD, antithyroid drugs for less than 3 months. RNA isolated from PBMCs was used to make the TCR library. The data belong to a study of regulatory T cells in long-lasting Graves disease. Arm-PCR with iRepertoire HTBI primers amplified the CDR3 regions for these TCR beta libraries. Via MiXCR, TCRdb re-called the multiplex PCR reads, giving one row per CDR3 protein. The sample yields 400,000 to 450,000 distinct CDR3 sequences, more than 13% seen once. Study-level results: Persistent cases of Graves' showed reduced TCR diversity relative to newly diagnosed patients. Thyroid tissue went unstudied; only peripheral blood was examined. Possibly, accuracy suffered from the small sample size.

V lost 5 bases, J lost 3 bases, and 15 bases lay in between. This CDR3 comprises 14 residues. Germline V gene data show CDR1 as DFQATT and CDR2 as SNEGSKA (reference sequence). These data also featured in a second study, about T cells in Graves' hyperthyroidism and ophthalmopathy. That paper notes: The model made its ophthalmopathy prediction, and onset followed a median roughly 6.5 months later.

This sequence joins TRBV20-1 and TRBJ2-3; D not resolved. Sequencing used peripheral blood mononuclear cells (PBMCs), obtained at new diagnosis, from a patient treated with antithyroid drugs. The TCR comes from a woman in her 30s with Graves disease. Here the CDR3 reads CSAHPPVWTDTQYF. CDR3 DNA sequence: TGCAGTGCTCATCCGCCAGTCTGGACAGATACGCAGTATTTT.